This T cell receptor beta chain stems from a study of control samples from healthy donors and cancer patients. Using immunoSEQ multiplex PCR, the repertoire was profiled, and TCRdb retains in-frame clones only, with some absent. Here the sample spans about 140,000 clones, 94% being singletons. V was shortened by 3 bases and J by 8 bases, with 11 bases between the two germline ends. The germline gives CDR1 SGHNT, CDR2 YENEEA. This CDR3 is built from 14 residues. The source is a man aged 40-55 years in good health. Sequencing used blood. This chain connects TRBV11-3 to TRBJ1-6, with D unclear. The CDR3, as DNA: TGTGCCAGCAGCTTCGGCCAGAAGGATTCACCCCTCCACTTT. This sequence encodes CASSFGQKDSPLHF.